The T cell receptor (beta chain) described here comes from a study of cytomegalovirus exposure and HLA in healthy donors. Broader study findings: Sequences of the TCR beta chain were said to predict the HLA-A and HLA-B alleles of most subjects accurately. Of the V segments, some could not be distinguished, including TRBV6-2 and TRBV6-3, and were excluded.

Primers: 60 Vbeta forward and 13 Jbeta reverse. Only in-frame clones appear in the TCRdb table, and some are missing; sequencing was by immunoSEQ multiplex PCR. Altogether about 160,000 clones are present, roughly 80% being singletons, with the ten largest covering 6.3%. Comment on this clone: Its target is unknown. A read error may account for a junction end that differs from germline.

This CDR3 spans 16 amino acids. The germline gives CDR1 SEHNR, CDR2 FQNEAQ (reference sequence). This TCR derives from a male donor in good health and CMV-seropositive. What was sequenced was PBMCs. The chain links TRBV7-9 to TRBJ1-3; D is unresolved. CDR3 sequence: CSSSLVTVSSGNTIYF. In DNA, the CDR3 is TGTTCCAGCAGCTTAGTTACAGTGAGCTCTGGAAACACCATATATTTT. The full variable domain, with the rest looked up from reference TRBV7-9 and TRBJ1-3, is DTGVSQNPRHKITKRGQNVTFRCDPISEHNRLYWYRQTLGQGPEFLTYFQNEAQLEKSRLLSDRFSAERPKGSFSTLEIQRTEQGDSAMYLCSSSLVTVSSGNTIYFGEGSWLTVV.